This entry describes one T cell receptor (beta chain). Its antigen is still unknown. Sequencing was at deep level. The method was immunoSEQ multiplex PCR; TCRdb's version includes in-frame clones alone and lacks a portion of them. The sample lists about 680,000 clones; 92% were seen once. This sample stems from a study of shared clonotypes between healthy human individuals. The study, taken as a whole, reports: Larger estimated richness was generally seen in naive subsets than in memory subsets. What rarefaction showed was incomplete sorted-subset sequencing despite large depth.

In the naive CD8 group, cells lacked CD45RO and were positively selected for CCR7, so terminally differentiated effector memory CD45RA+ cells were left out. The V and J ends lost 0 bases and 3 bases, in that order; junction bases with no gene match: 10. CDR3 length: 18 residues. Germline lookup yields CDR1 PRHDT and CDR2 FYEKMQ (reference sequence). The sequenced material came from naive CD8+ T cells sorted from blood. This TCR was recovered from a man aged 30 to 39 in good health. This chain uses TRBV13 with TRBJ1-5; 8 bases fit TRBD1. The CDR3 DNA sequence: TGTGCCAGCAGCTTAGGGGGCACTCAGGGGGCGGTCAATCAGCCCCAGCATTTT. Protein sequence: CASSLGGTQGAVNQPQHF.